This T cell receptor beta chain was sequenced in a study of T cell changes during pregnancy in multiple sclerosis. Here immunoSEQ multiplex PCR was the method, and the copy in TCRdb shows in-frame clones only, minus some. The repertoire holds 30,000 to 40,000 clones, 91% seen once, with 2.8% in the top ten. The CDR3 has 13 residues. The germline CDR1 and CDR2 sequences are WNHNN and SYGVQD (reference sequence). Between the trimmed V and J ends, which lost 3 bases and 7 bases, there was a span of 9 bases. The material was CD4+ T cells from peripheral blood mononuclear cells, obtained in the third trimester of pregnancy. V and J are TRBV10-1 and TRBJ2-2, with D maybe TRBD1 (5 bases). This sequence was found in a female donor in good health, enrolled as a control in a pregnancy study. CDR3 region: CASSDRVDGELFF. DNA for the CDR3: TGCGCCAGCAGTGACAGGGTAGACGGGGAGCTGTTTTTT.